This entry features one TCR beta chain sequence. The antigen it binds to is not known. It has no much larger one-base neighbor in the sample; base qualities were not kept. V sheds 3 bases and J sheds 6 bases, leaving 21 bases between their ends. Including cysteine and phenylalanine, the CDR3 has 17 amino acids. Left in the record is the CDR3 DNA by itself, 51 bases read in frame from the first base. The data stem from a study of T-cell reconstitution after alpha-beta-depleted transplantation in children (dated by TCRdb to the mid-2010s). Regarding the complete study: T-cell immune reconstitution after TCRalphabeta/CD19-depleted allogeneic hematopoietic cell transplantation in children was quantitatively tracked in the study by means of TCR repertoire profiling.

The library came from PCR. Sequencing was performed on an Illumina HiSeq 2500. TCR library preparation used molecular barcoding, with unique molecular identifiers applied to normalize quantification of the TCRbeta repertoire. In TCRdb, the public reads were trimmed at Q25 with fastp and aligned with MiXCR, with productive beta chains retained. Entries are consolidated by CDR3 protein sequence, retaining the most common genes and DNA. Recorded for this sample are roughly 790,000 distinct CDR3 sequences; approximately 15% of them occurred a single time. Together, the top ten hold approximately 5% of the sample. The intended sense of this specimen's treatment or condition label: allogeneic hematopoietic cell transplantation with graft depleted of TCRalphabeta T cells and CD19 B cells. Transplant recipients were children who received TCRalphabeta/CD19-depleted allogeneic hematopoietic cell grafts. Broader findings and caveats from the paper: In some patients, the high TCRbeta diversity seen at day 60 was put down to recipient T cells and intrathymic progenitors that had survived conditioning. Hyperexpanded clone frequencies declined over subsequent months; after one year, T-cell counts and TCRbeta diversity were mostly attributed to newly produced T cells. The apparently early recovery of alphabetaT-cell counts about two months after transplant reportedly depended on only several hundred rapidly expanded clones that came from non-depleted graft cells.

The source is a male patient aged 10-17 years who had a stem cell transplant for acute lymphoblastic leukemia, so the T cells may come from the graft donor. The rearrangement combines TRBV12-3 or TRBV12-4 with TRBJ1-5; the D gene is not confidently resolved. The sample in question was PBMCs, mostly from graft donor cells, obtained 360 days after TCRalphabeta/CD19-depleted stem cell transplant. The CDR3 amino acid sequence is: CASSFGSPTGGSQPQHF. The nucleotides are TGTGCCAGCAGTTTTGGGTCCCCAACCGGCGGGAGTCAGCCCCAGCATTTT.